These 4 T cell receptor beta chains originate from one sample sequenced in a study of blood T cell repertoires in COVID-19 (TCRdb year 2020). The library was built by means of the immunoSEQ multiplex PCR assay. TCRdb retrieved this table from immuneACCESS and kept in-frame rearrangements only. Not all clones are present; in checked studies, unresolved V genes account for under half, and no reason is known for the remainder. Present in this sample are around 500,000 clones, more than 75% of which were seen just once. The ten top clones hold 1.5% to 2% of the sample. Input material: PBMCs or T cells enriched from blood (not recorded which). The source of these receptors is a woman between 35 and 50 years old who had recovered from COVID-19.

The V gene is TRBV5-1, the J gene TRBJ1-1; no clear D gene. Trimming cost V 0 bases and J 1 base, with 10 bases left between them. Germline V gene sequence: CDR1 SGHRS, CDR2 YFSETQ. This CDR3 comprises 15 residues. The CDR3 sequence is CASSLAESQNTEAFF. CDR3 in DNA: TGCGCCAGCAGCTTGGCGGAGTCGCAGAACACTGAAGCTTTCTTT.

V is TRBV9 and J is TRBJ1-2; perhaps TRBD1 as D (6 bases). CDR1 is SGDLS and CDR2 is YYNGEE in the germline V gene. V lost 2 bases and J lost 1, with 9 bases in between. The CDR3 extends over 14 amino acids. The CDR3 spells CASSVMDSNYGYTF. CDR3 sequence (DNA): TGTGCCAGCAGCGTCATGGACAGTAACTATGGCTACACCTTC.

The count of this clone is one. The chain joins TRBV28 to TRBJ2-1; D possibly corresponds to TRBD1 (6 bases). Looked up from germline, CDR1 is MDHEN and CDR2 is SYDVKM. The V and J ends lost 8 bases and 8 bases respectively, with 19 bases between them. The CDR3 extends over 14 amino acids. The CDR3 sequence is CASALHQGNYEQFF. As DNA, the CDR3 is TGTGCCAGCGCGCTCCACCAGGGGAACTATGAGCAGTTCTTC.

The genes are TRBV6-5 and TRBJ2-1, with 11 positions matching TRBD2. V lost 6 bases to trimming and J lost 16 bases; unmatched junction nucleotides: 17. The germline CDR1 and CDR2 sequences are MNHEY and SVGAGI. The CDR3 sequence is 15 residues long. The CDR3 nucleotides are TGTGCCAGCAGCCGTACCACTAGCGGGAGCCCCACTGCCTTCTTC. Its translation: CASSRTTSGSPTAFF.